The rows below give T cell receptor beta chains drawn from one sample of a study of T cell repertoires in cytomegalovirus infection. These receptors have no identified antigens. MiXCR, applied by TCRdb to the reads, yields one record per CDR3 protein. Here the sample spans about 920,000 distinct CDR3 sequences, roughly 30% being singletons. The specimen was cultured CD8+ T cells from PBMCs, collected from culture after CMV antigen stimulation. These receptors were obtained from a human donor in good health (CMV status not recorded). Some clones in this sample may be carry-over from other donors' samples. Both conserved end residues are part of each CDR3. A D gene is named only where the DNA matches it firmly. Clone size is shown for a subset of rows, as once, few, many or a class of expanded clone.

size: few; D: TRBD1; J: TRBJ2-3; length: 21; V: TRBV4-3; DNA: TGCGCCAGCAGCCACTTCACGGCGACAGGGGCGAGTGTAGGGCGGGTGGATACGCAGTATTTT; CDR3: CASSHFTATGASVGRVDTQYF
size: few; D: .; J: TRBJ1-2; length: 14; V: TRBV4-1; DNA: TGCGCCAGCAGCCCACAGTTGACTAACTATGGCTACACCTTC; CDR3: CASSPQLTNYGYTF
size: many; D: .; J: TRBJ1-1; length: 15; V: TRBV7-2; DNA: TGTGCCAGCAGCTTAGATGCCAGTTTAAACACTGAAGCTTTCTTT; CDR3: CASSLDASLNTEAFF
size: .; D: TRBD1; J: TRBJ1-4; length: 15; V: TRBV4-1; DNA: TGCGCCAGCAGCCAATCCTTCGACAGGGGTGAAAAACTGTTTTTT; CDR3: CASSQSFDRGEKLFF
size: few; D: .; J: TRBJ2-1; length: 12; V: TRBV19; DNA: TGTGCCAGTAGTATGTCAGGGGATGAGCAGTTCTTC; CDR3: CASSMSGDEQFF
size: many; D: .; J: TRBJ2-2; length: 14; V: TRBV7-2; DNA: TGTGCCAGCAGCTTAAGGGGGTACACCGGGGAGCTGTTTTTT; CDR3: CASSLRGYTGELFF
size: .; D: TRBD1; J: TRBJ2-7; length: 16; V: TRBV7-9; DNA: TGTGCCAGCAGCCGGACAGGGATGGGAATGAAGTACGAGCAGTACTTC; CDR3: CASSRTGMGMKYEQYF
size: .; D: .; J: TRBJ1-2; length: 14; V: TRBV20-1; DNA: TGCAGTGCTAGAGTCGGGGGGTCCGACTATGGCTACACCTTC; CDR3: CSARVGGSDYGYTF
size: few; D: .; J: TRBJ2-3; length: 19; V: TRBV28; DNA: TGTGCCAGCTACCCTTCCCTATCCCATTCAGGGGGGAGCACAGATACGCAGTATTTT; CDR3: CASYPSLSHSGGSTDTQYF
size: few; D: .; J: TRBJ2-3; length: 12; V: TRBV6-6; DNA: TGTGCCAGCAGTTCCTTCTCAGATACGCAGTATTTT; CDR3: CASSSFSDTQYF
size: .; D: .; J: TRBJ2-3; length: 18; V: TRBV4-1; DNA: TGTGCCAGCAGCCAACCAACGAAGCTCCTGGGGCGGGGAGATACGCAGTATTTT; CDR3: CASSQPTKLLGRGDTQYF
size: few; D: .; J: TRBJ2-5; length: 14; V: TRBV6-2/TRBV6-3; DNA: TGTGCCAGCAGTTACCTTGGGGGCCCTGAGACCCAGTACTTC; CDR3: CASSYLGGPETQYF
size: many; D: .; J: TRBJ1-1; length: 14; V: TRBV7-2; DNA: TGTGCCAGCAGCTGGGGGACGGGGGTCCCTGAAGCTTTCTTT; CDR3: CASSWGTGVPEAFF
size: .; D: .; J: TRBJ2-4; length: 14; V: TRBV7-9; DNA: TGTGCCAGCAGTTCCCTGGGGGTAAAAAACATTCAGTACTTC; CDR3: CASSSLGVKNIQYF
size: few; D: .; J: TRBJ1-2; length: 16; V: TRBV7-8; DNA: TGTGCCAGCAGCCCCTGGACCGAGACTCATAACTATGGCTACACCTTC; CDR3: CASSPWTETHNYGYTF
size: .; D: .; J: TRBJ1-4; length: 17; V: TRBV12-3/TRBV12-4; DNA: TGTGCCAGCAGTTTTTGGACACGTCGGCTCTGGGGTGAAAAACTGTTTTTT; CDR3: CASSFWTRRLWGEKLFF
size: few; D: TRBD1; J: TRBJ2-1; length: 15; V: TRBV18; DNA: TGTGCCAGCTCACTAACGGACAGGGCGGGCGATGAGCAGTTCTTC; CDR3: CASSLTDRAGDEQFF
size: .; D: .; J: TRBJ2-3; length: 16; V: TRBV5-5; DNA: TGTGCCAGCACTCTGCAGGTACAATCGTGGGCAGATACGCAGTATTTT; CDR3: CASTLQVQSWADTQYF
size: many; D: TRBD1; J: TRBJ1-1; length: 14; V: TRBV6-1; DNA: TGTGCCAGCAGTGCGGGGGACAGACACACTGAAGCTTTCTTT; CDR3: CASSAGDRHTEAFF
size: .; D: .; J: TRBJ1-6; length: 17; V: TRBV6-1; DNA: TGTGCCAGCAGTGAAGCCGCCCAGCCCCGTAGTAATTCACCCCTCCACTTT; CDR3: CASSEAAQPRSNSPLHF
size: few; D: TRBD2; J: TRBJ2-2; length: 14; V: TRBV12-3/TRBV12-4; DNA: TGTGCCAGCACGCTAGCGGATCCCACCGGGGAGCTGTTTTTT; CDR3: CASTLADPTGELFF
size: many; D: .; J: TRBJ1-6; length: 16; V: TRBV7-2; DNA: TGTGCCAGCAGCCCCAAAGGCCGGGACTCTCAATCACCCCTCCACTTT; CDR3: CASSPKGRDSQSPLHF
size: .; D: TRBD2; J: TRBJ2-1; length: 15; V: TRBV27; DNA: TGTGCCAGCAGCCGGACTAGCGGGAGGAACAATGAGCAGTTCTTC; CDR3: CASSRTSGRNNEQFF
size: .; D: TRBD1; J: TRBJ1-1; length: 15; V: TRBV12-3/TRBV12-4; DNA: TGTGCCAGCAGCCCGCAGGACAGGGGATCCACTGAAGCTTTCTTT; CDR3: CASSPQDRGSTEAFF
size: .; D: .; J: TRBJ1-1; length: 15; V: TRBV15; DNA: TGTGCCACCAGTCATATCCCCTGGGTGAACACTGAAGCTTTCTTT; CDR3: CATSHIPWVNTEAFF
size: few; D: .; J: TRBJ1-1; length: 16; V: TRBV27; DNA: TGTGCCAGCAGTTTTCGGAGGGAGATGGGGAACACTGAAGCTTTCTTT; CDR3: CASSFRREMGNTEAFF
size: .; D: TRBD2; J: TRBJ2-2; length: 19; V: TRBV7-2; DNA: TGTGCCAGCAGCTTAGCCCCCGGGACTAGCGGGACGAACACCGGGGAGCTGTTTTTT; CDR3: CASSLAPGTSGTNTGELFF
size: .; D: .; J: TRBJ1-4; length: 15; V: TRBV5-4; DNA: TGTGCCAGCAGCTTGAAATGGGCGGGTAATGAAAAACTGTTTTTT; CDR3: CASSLKWAGNEKLFF
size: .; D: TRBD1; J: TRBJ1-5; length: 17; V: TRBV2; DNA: TGTGCCAGCACGTTGGGACAGGGGGCTGCAAGCAATCAGCCCCAGCATTTT; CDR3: CASTLGQGAASNQPQHF
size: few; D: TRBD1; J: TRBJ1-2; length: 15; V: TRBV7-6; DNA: TGTGCCAGCAGCTCCCTGGGACAGGGACCTTATGGCTACACCTTC; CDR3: CASSSLGQGPYGYTF
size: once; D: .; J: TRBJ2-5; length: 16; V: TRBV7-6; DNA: TGTGCCAGCAGCTTAGCGCCCCCCGGCCCCGGGGAGACCCAGTACTTC; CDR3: CASSLAPPGPGETQYF
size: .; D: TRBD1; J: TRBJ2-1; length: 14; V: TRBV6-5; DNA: TGTGCCAGCAGTTACTCCGGGACAGGGGATGAGCAGTTCTTC; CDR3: CASSYSGTGDEQFF
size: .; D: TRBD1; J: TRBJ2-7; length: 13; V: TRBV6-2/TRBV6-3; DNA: TGTGCCTCTCGATACAGGGGGAACTACGAGCAGTACTTC; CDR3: CASRYRGNYEQYF
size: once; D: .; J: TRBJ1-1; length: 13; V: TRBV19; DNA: TGTGCCAGTAAGGAGGACGTGGACACTGAAGCTTTCTTT; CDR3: CASKEDVDTEAFF
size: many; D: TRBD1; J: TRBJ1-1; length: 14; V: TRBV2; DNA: TGTGCCAGCAGCGAGACAGGGATGAACACTGAAGCTTTCTTT; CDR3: CASSETGMNTEAFF
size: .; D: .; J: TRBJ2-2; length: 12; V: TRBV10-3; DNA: TGTGCCATCTTAGGGGTCACCGGGGAGCTGTTTTTT; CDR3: CAILGVTGELFF
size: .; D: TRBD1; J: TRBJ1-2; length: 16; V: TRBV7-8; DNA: TGTGCCAGCAGCTTAGGGGGGGACAGCTTTTTCTATGGCTACACCTTC; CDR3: CASSLGGDSFFYGYTF
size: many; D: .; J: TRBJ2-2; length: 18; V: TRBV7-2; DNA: TGTGCCAGCAGCTTATATGTCTATCGGTTTGGAGGCACCGGGGAGCTGTTTTTT; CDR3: CASSLYVYRFGGTGELFF
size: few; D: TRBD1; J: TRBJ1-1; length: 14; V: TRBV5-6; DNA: TGTGCCAGCAGGACCGGGACAGAAAACACTGAAGCTTTCTTT; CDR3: CASRTGTENTEAFF
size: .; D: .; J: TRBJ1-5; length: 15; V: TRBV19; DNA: TGTGCCAGTAGTATATCCGGGGATACCAATCAGCCCCAGCATTTT; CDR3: CASSISGDTNQPQHF
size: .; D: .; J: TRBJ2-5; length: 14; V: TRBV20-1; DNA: TGCAGTGCTAGAGATAACCGGATCCAAGAGACCCAGTACTTC; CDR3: CSARDNRIQETQYF
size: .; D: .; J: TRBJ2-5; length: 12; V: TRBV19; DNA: TGTGCCAGTGGGGGGTTAGGAAAGACCCAGTACTTC; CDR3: CASGGLGKTQYF
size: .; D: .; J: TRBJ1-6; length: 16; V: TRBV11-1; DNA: TGTGCCAGCAGCTTATCAGGAGCAGTTGGAGGTTCACCCCTCCACTTT; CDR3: CASSLSGAVGGSPLHF
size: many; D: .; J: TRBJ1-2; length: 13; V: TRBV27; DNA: TGTGCCAGCAGTTTAGGTAGTGGCTATGGCTACACCTTC; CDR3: CASSLGSGYGYTF
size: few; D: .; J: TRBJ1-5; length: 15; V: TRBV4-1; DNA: TGCGCCAGCAGCCAAGGGTTTGTGGGCAATCAGCCCCAGCATTTT; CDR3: CASSQGFVGNQPQHF
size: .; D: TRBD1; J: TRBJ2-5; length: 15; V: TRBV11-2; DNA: TGTGCCAGCACCCTCCTTCGGACAGGGGGCGAGACCCAGTACTTC; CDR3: CASTLLRTGGETQYF
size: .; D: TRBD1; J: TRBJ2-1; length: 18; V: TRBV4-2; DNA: TGTGCCAGCAGCTTTTATCGGGCCGGGACAGGGGTTTACAATGAGCAGTTCTTC; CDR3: CASSFYRAGTGVYNEQFF